The TCR beta chain under discussion was sequenced for a study of shared clonotypes between healthy human individuals. Sequencing used immunoSEQ multiplex PCR; TCRdb keeps in-frame clones, though not all of them. In the table there are 2 million to 2.5 million clones, 80% to 95% of which are singletons. Trimming cost V 6 bases and J 7 bases; bases outside gene matches: 12. The germline gives CDR1 MDHEN, CDR2 SYDVKM. The CDR3 is 15 residues long. This receptor was taken from a man aged 18 to 29 in good health. Some clones in this sample may be carry-over from other donors' samples. The J gene is TRBJ1-2, the V gene TRBV28; TRBD1 matches 9 bases. The specimen sequenced was naive CD4+ T cells from PBMCs. This sample's subset: CD45RA+ positively selected. The CDR3 DNA follows: TGTGCCAGCAGGCCAATACAGGGGGCCCAACGTGGCTACACCTTC. It specifies CASRPIQGAQRGYTF.